This T cell receptor (beta chain) was captured by sequencing in a study of blood T cell repertoires in COVID-19. At the level of the study: Researchers got acute and convalescent COVID-19 samples from the United States, Italy and Spain.

CDR1 and CDR2 (germline): MDHEN, SYDVKM. The ends were cut back, 4 bases at V and 6 bases at J, with 16 bases in the middle. This CDR3 is 15 amino acids long. Authors' data handling: Amplifying reference gene primers gave estimates of nucleated cell counts. The method was immunoSEQ multiplex PCR; TCRdb's version includes in-frame clones alone and lacks a portion of them. The V and J calls and clone size come from that table; D and trimming were worked out from the DNA. Of 150,000 to 200,000 clones listed, more than 65% are singletons. The sequenced material came from peripheral blood. This TCR was sampled from a human donor with acute or convalescent COVID-19. The donor label of this sample is uncertain. The chain links TRBV28 to TRBJ1-5; D perhaps matches TRBD1 (6 bases). This CDR3 reads CASSSAGGAAQPQHF. In DNA form, the CDR3 reads TGTGCCAGCAGTTCGGCGGGGGGCGCGGCTCAGCCCCAGCATTTT.